The 24 T cell receptor beta chains below all came from one sample that was sequenced in a study of vaccination and CD4 T cells after COVID-19. Sequencing of cultured CD4+ T cell DNA used the Oncomine TCR Beta short-read assay. TCRdb independently ran MiXCR on the PCR reads; one entry per CDR3 protein. This sample has approximately 18,000 distinct CDR3 sequences, with around two fifths found just once. No antigens are known for them. Stated treatment: approximately 9-day PBMC culture with coronavirus spike peptide pools or control peptides (ViraFEST assay). The source was CD4+ T cells from blood, cultured in vitro, collected after SARS-CoV-2 vaccination. Source of these receptors: a human donor who had recovered from COVID-19.

This chain links TRBV5-5 with TRBJ1-3; D is undetermined. Per germline, CDR1 SGHKS and CDR2 YYEKEE (reference sequence). Trimming removed 2 bases from V and 0 bases from J, with 3 bases in between. This CDR3 contains 13 residues. The CDR3 spells CASSFPSGNTIYF. CDR3 DNA: TGTGCCAGCAGCTTCCCCTCTGGAAACACCATATATTTT.

This clonotype was picked up a small number of times. The gene calls are TRBV2 and TRBJ2-5; no clear D. CDR1 is SNHLY, CDR2 FYNNEI, per germline. This CDR3 region has 11 residues. V was cut by 8 bases and J by 2 bases, with 6 bases left in between. The CDR3 reads CASRRQETQYF. The CDR3 coding sequence is TGTGCCAGCCGTCGACAAGAGACCCAGTACTTC.

In this sample, this clonotype turned up once. The chain joins TRBV28 to TRBJ2-1; 7 positions match TRBD2. In germline, CDR1 is MDHEN, CDR2 SYDVKM. V dropped 1 base and J dropped 8; count of bases not matched to a gene: 14. The CDR3 spans 17 residues. This CDR3 reads CASSLSPGGGSRYEQFF. The DNA for the CDR3 is TGTGCCAGCAGTTTATCCCCCGGTGGCGGGAGTAGGTATGAGCAGTTCTTC.

This chain joins TRBV15 and TRBJ1-5; no definite D call. The length of the CDR3 is 17 residues. V was trimmed by 0 bases and J by 2 bases, leaving 14 bases between them. The germline CDR1 and CDR2 sequences are LNHNV and YYDKDF (reference sequence). The CDR3 bases are TGTGCCACCAGCAGAGATTTAATCCGGATGGGCAATCAGCCCCAGCATTTT. Translated, it gives CATSRDLIRMGNQPQHF.

This clonotype showed up just a few times. The rearrangement links TRBV28 to TRBJ1-2; possible D gene TRBD1, 5 bases. This CDR3 comprises 15 residues. Per germline, CDR1 MDHEN and CDR2 SYDVKM. Trimming left V 4 bases short and J 3 bases short, with 15 bases between. The DNA of the CDR3 is TGTGCCAGCAGTTCGGTGTGGGGGATGGACTATGGCTACACCTTC. Amino acids: CASSSVWGMDYGYTF.

This clonotype was counted only a few times. CDR3 loop: CSARAPGTSATDTQYF. Written as DNA, the CDR3 is TGCAGTGCTAGAGCCCCCGGGACTAGCGCCACAGATACGCAGTATTTT. The chain is built from TRBV20-1 and TRBJ2-3, with 10 bases matching TRBD2. Per the germline V gene, CDR1 is DFQATT and CDR2 is SNEGSKA (reference sequence). The CDR3 runs 16 residues. Trimming removed 1 base from V and 2 bases from J; junction bases left unmatched: 6.

The V and J genes are TRBV20-1 and TRBJ2-2, with 8 bases fitting TRBD2. Looked up from germline, CDR1 is DFQATT and CDR2 is SNEGSKA (reference sequence). The CDR3 runs 14 residues. The ends lost 7 bases at V and 4 bases at J; junction bases unmatched: 8. CDR3 sequence: CSGVGRASTGELFF. DNA of the CDR3: TGCAGTGGGGTCGGGAGGGCCTCCACCGGGGAGCTGTTTTTT.

The J gene is TRBJ2-7, the V gene TRBV6-4, with 14 bases aligning to TRBD2. This CDR3 is 14 amino acids long. Germline CDR1 and CDR2: MRHNA and SNTAGT. V shed 2 bases, J shed 6 bases, and the junction held 0 bases outside the gene matches. Here the CDR3 DNA reads TGTGCCAGCAGTGACGGGACTAGCGGGAGCGAGCAGTACTTC. This translates into CASSDGTSGSEQYF.

The chain is built from TRBV6-2 or TRBV6-3 and TRBJ2-2, with a tentative D call TRBD1 (5 bases). V lost 6 bases and J 0 bases, leaving 17 bases between the germline ends. This CDR3 spans 17 amino acids. Germline V gene data show CDR1 as MNHEY and CDR2 as SVGEGT. Here the CDR3 reads CASSRVPGFANTGELFF. Here the CDR3 DNA reads TGTGCCAGCAGCCGCGTCCCAGGGTTCGCGAACACCGGGGAGCTGTTTTTT.

A few counts support this clonotype. V usage is TRBV20-1 and J usage is TRBJ2-7; the D is unclear. Trimming cost V 5 bases and J 0 bases, with 14 bases left between them. CDR3 length: 14 amino acids. Per germline, CDR1 DFQATT and CDR2 SNEGSKA (reference sequence). CDR3 region: CSAPEYGNSYEQYF. Written as DNA, the CDR3 is TGCAGTGCTCCAGAGTATGGGAACTCCTACGAGCAGTACTTC.

The chain combines TRBV5-1 with TRBJ2-5, with 9 bases fitting TRBD2. The CDR3 runs to 15 residues. J was trimmed by 5 bases and V by 2 bases; bases with no gene match: 7. Germline CDR1 reads SGHRS; CDR2 reads YFSETQ. Here the CDR3 DNA reads TGCGCCAGCAGCTTTGGCGGGAGGGCCCTGGAGACCCAGTACTTC. Amino acid sequence: CASSFGGRALETQYF.

The chain is built from TRBV20-1 and TRBJ2-1; 14 nucleotides line up with TRBD2. The end of the DNA aligns better with TRBJ2-7, so the J call may be wrong. This CDR3 is built from 16 residues. Germline CDR1 DFQATT, CDR2 SNEGSKA (reference sequence). The CDR3 loop reads CSASLVQTSGRGEQYF. For the CDR3, the DNA is TGCAGTGCTAGTTTGGTCCAGACTAGCGGGAGGGGCGAGCAGTACTTC.

Note on this clonotype: The junction shows a germline mismatch at one end, possibly a read error. The chain has TRBV20-1 and TRBJ1-5, with a tentative D call TRBD1 (5 bases). Germline assignment: CDR1 DFQATT and CDR2 SNEGSKA (reference sequence). This CDR3 has 18 amino acids. CDR3 sequence: CSANARAWGVVSNQPRHF. The CDR3 DNA is TGCAGTGCTAACGCGAGGGCATGGGGGGTTGTGAGCAATCAGCCCCGGCATTTT.

The J gene is TRBJ1-6, the V gene TRBV7-8; the D is unclear. Germline V gene sequence: CDR1 SGHVS, CDR2 FQNEAQ. Trimming removed 1 base at V and 10 bases at J, with 14 bases between. This CDR3 is 15 amino acids long. CDR3 DNA sequence: TGTGCCAGCAGCTTAGTGCGTCAGGTCATGTCACCCCTCCACTTT. Protein sequence: CASSLVRQVMSPLHF.

This clonotype appeared a few times. This chain links TRBV7-9 with TRBJ2-3, with D tentatively TRBD2 (5 bases). V lost 4 bases to trimming and J lost 2 bases, with 10 bases between them. CDR1 and CDR2 (germline): SEHNR, FQNEAQ (reference sequence). The CDR3 consists of 14 residues. This chain's CDR3 is CASSYRTYTDTQYF. The CDR3 DNA follows: TGTGCCAGCAGCTATCGGACTTACACAGATACGCAGTATTTT.

The chain joins TRBV6-5 to TRBJ2-3, with D possibly matching TRBD1 (6 bases). The CDR3 extends over 18 amino acids. V was shortened by 1 base and J by 5 bases, with 22 bases between the two germline ends. Germline CDR1 is MNHEY and CDR2 is SVGAGI. The DNA for the CDR3 is TGTGCCAGCAGTTACTTGACCCTGGCTCTCCGACAGGTAGATACGCAGTATTTT. This codes for CASSYLTLALRQVDTQYF.

In its sample, this clonotype was seen a few times. The chain uses TRBV7-9 and TRBJ1-2; perhaps TRBD1 as D (5 bases). Deletions cut 3 bases from V and 4 bases from J, with 9 bases between. The CDR3 is 13 amino acids. Germline assignment: CDR1 SEHNR and CDR2 FQNEAQ (reference sequence). The CDR3 nucleotides read TGTGCCAGCAGCTTTCCAGGGTCCTATGGCTACACCTTC. This gives the protein CASSFPGSYGYTF.

In its sample, this clonotype was seen a few times. The rearrangement uses TRBV15 and TRBJ2-7; TRBD2 aligns across 10 bases. V lost 5 bases to trimming and J lost 2 bases; unmatched junction nucleotides: 12. Looked up from germline, CDR1 is LNHNV and CDR2 is YYDKDF (reference sequence). The CDR3 extends over 17 amino acids. The CDR3 nucleotides read TGTGCCACCAGCGCACCCTGGGGGACTAGCGCCACCTACGAGCAGTACTTC. It is translated as CATSAPWGTSATYEQYF.

The gene calls are TRBV11-1 and TRBJ2-5; 8 bases map to TRBD1. The length of the CDR3 is 15 residues. Per the germline V gene, CDR1 is SGHAT and CDR2 is FQDESV (reference sequence). The trim removed 5 bases at V and 2 bases at J, leaving 7 bases unmatched. The CDR3 protein is CASSGRDRRQETQYF. In nucleotides, the CDR3 is TGTGCCAGCAGCGGAAGGGACAGGCGACAAGAGACCCAGTACTTC.

The chain joins TRBV12-3 or TRBV12-4 to TRBJ2-3, with TRBD2 matching 8 bases. The V segment lost 4 bases and the J segment 3 bases; nucleotides outside the gene matches: 15. CDR3 length equals 18 residues. The CDR3 DNA follows: TGTGCCAGCAGTTCACCCGGGGGTCGGGAGGGCCTAACAGATACGCAGTATTTT. This gives the protein CASSSPGGREGLTDTQYF.

This clonotype was seen once. Mismatch with germline at one junction end may stem from a read error. This chain uses TRBV7-2 with TRBJ2-4; D is perhaps TRBD1 (7 bases). The V gene's germline CDR1 is SGHTA and CDR2 FQGNSA. The CDR3 runs 15 residues. The CDR3: CASGLGGRGENIQYF. In nucleotides, the CDR3 is TGTGCCAGCGGCTTAGGGGGCAGGGGGGAAAACATTCAGTACTTC.

The rearrangement links TRBV7-6 to TRBJ2-1; 7 bases map to TRBD2. V gave up 1 base and J gave up 14 bases; unmatched junction bases: 11. The CDR3 is made up of 14 amino acids. Germline-derived CDR1 and CDR2 are SGHVS and FNYEAQ. CDR3 nucleotides: TGTGCCAGCAGCTTAGTGGGCGAGGGAGGGCTTGAGTTCTTC. It yields the protein CASSLVGEGGLEFF.

The rearrangement joins TRBV2 to TRBJ1-6; D is undetermined. The CDR3 is 15 residues long. Per germline, CDR1 SNHLY and CDR2 FYNNEI. Deletions cut 4 bases from V and 9 bases from J, with 16 bases between. This CDR3 reads CASSVETQRLSPLHF. For the CDR3, the DNA is TGTGCCAGCAGTGTCGAAACCCAGCGACTTTCACCCCTCCACTTT. Based on the CDR3 plus reference TRBV2 and TRBJ1-6, the full variable domain is EPEVTQTPSHQVTQMGQEVILRCVPISNHLYFYWYRQILGQKVEFLVSFYNNEISEKSEIFDDQFSVERPDGSNFTLKIRSTKLEDSAMYFCASSVETQRLSPLHFGNGTRLTVT.

V is TRBV20-1 and J is TRBJ2-7; perhaps TRBD2 as D (6 bases). Between the trimmed V and J ends, which lost 6 bases and 4 bases, there was a span of 19 bases. Germline V gene sequence: CDR1 DFQATT, CDR2 SNEGSKA (reference sequence). This CDR3 is 14 amino acids long. For the CDR3, the DNA is TGCAGTGCCCGGCCGGGACTCTCCCAATACGAGCAGTACTTC. It is translated as CSARPGLSQYEQYF.